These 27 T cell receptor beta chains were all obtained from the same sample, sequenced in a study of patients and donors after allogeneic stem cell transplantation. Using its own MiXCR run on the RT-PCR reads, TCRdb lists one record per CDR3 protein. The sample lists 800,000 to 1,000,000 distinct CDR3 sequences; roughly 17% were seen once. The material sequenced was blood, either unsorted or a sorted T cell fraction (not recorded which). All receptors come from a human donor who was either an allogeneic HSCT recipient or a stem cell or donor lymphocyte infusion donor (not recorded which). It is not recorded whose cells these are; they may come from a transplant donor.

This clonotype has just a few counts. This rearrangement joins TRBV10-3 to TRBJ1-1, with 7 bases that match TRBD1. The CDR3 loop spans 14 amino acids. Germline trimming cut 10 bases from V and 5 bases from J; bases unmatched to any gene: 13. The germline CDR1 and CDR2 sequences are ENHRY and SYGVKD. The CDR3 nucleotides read TGTGCCACCCTGCCAGGGGGGCAGGGAACTGAAGCTTTCTTT. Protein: CATLPGGQGTEAFF.

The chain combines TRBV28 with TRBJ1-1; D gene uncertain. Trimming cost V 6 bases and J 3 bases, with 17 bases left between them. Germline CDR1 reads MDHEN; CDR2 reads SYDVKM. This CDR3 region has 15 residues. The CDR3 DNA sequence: TGTGCCAGCAGAGGAGACGACGGACGGTACACTGAAGCTTTCTTT. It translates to CASRGDDGRYTEAFF.

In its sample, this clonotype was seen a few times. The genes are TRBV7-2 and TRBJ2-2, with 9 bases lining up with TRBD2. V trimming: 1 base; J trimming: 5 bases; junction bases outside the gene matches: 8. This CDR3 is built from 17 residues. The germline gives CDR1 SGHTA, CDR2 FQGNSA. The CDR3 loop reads CASSLGAGGPFTGELFF. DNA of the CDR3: TGTGCCAGCAGCTTAGGGGCGGGAGGGCCGTTTACCGGGGAGCTGTTTTTT.

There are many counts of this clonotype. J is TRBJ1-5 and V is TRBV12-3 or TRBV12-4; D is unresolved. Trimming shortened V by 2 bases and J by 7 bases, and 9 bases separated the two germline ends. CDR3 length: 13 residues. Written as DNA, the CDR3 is TGTGCCAGCAGTTTACCGCCGCGGCAGCCCCAGCATTTT. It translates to CASSLPPRQPQHF.

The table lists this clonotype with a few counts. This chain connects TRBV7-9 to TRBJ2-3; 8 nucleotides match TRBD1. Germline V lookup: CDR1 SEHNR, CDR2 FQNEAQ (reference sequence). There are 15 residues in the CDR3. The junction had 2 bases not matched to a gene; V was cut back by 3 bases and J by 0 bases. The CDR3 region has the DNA TGTGCCAGCAGCTTTACAGGGGGGAGCACAGATACGCAGTATTTT. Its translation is CASSFTGGSTDTQYF.

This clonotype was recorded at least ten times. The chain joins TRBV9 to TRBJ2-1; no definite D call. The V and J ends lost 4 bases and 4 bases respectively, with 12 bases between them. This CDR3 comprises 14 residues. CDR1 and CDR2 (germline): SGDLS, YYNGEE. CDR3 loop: CASSLVQNYNEQFF. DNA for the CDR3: TGTGCCAGCAGCCTAGTGCAGAATTACAATGAGCAGTTCTTC.

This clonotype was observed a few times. The CDR3 loop is CASSWYSNQPQHF. The CDR3 bases are TGTGCCAGCAGTTGGTATAGCAATCAGCCCCAGCATTTT. The chain links TRBV27 to TRBJ1-5; D is unresolved. V was shortened by 4 bases and J by 0 bases, with 4 bases between the two germline ends. The V gene's germline CDR1 is MNHEY and CDR2 SMNVEV (reference sequence). The CDR3 covers 13 residues.

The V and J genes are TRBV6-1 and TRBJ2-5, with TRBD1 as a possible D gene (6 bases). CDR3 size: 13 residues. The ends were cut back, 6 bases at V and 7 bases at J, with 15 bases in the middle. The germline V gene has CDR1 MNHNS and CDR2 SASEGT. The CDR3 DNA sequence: TGTGCCAGCAGCCAGGGGTCCGAGGGGACCCAGTACTTC. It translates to CASSQGSEGTQYF.

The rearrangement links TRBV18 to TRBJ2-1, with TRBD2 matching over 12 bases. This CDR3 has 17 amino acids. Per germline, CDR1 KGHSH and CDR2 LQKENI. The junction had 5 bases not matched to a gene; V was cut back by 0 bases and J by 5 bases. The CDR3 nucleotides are TGTGCCAGCTCACCACCCTCCGGACTAGCGGGAAACAATGAGCAGTTCTTC. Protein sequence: CASSPPSGLAGNNEQFF.

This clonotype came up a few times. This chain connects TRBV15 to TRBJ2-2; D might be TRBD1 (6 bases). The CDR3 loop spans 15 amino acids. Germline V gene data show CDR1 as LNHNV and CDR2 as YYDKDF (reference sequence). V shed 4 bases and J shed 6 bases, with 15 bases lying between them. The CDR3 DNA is TGTGCCACCAGCAAAGAAGGGGGTCCTGCCGGGGAGCTGTTTTTT. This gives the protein CATSKEGGPAGELFF.

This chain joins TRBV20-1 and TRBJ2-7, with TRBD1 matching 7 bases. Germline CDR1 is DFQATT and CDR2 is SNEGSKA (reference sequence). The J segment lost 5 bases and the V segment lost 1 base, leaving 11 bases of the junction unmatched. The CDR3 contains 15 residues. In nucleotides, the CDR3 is TGCAGTGCTAGAGCCCGAGGGGGCGCGAGCCACGAGCAGTACTTC. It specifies CSARARGGASHEQYF.

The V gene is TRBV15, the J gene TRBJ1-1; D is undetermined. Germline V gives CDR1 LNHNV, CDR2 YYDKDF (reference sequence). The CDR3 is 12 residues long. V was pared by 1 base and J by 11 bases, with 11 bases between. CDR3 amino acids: CATSRVNRRAFF. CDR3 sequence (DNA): TGTGCCACCAGCAGAGTTAACAGACGGGCTTTCTTT.

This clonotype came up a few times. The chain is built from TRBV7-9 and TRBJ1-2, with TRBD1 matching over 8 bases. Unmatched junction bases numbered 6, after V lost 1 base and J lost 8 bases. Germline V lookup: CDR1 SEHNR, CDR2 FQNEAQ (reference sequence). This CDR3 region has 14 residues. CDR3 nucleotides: TGTGCCAGCAGCTTAGTGACAGGGGTTGAGGGCTACACCTTC. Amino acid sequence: CASSLVTGVEGYTF.

CDR3: CASSQDTHSYEQYF. CDR3 DNA sequence: TGTGCCAGCAGCCAAGACACGCATTCCTACGAGCAGTACTTC. The chain is built from TRBV3-1 and TRBJ2-7; D unclear. Germline CDR1 LGHDT, CDR2 YNNKEL (reference sequence). The V and J ends lost 0 bases and 1 base respectively, with 7 bases between them. The CDR3 sequence is 14 residues long.

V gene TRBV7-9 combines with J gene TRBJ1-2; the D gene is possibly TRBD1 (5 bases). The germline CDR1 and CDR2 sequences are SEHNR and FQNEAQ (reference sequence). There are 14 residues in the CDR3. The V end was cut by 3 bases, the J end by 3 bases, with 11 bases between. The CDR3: CASSFAGDHYGYTF. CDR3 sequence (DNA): TGTGCCAGCAGCTTCGCGGGGGACCACTATGGCTACACCTTC.

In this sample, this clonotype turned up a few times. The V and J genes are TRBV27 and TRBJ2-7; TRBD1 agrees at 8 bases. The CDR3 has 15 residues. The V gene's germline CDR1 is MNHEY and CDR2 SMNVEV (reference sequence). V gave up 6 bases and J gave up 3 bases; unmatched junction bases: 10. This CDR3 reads CASSQDRGGFYEQYF. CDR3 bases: TGTGCCAGCAGCCAAGACAGGGGAGGATTCTACGAGCAGTACTTC.

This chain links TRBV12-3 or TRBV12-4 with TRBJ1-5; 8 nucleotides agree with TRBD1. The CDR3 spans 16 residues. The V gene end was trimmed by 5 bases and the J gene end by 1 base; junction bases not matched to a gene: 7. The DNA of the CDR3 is TGTGCCAGCAGTCCCGGACAGGGAGGGAGCAATCAGCCCCAGCATTTT. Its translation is CASSPGQGGSNQPQHF.

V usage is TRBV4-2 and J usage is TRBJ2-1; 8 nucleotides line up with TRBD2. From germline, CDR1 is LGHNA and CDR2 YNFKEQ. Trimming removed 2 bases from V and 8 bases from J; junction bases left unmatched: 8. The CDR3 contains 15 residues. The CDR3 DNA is TGTGCCAGCAGCCAACATCCGGGGGGGCCTGATGAGCAGTTCTTC. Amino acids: CASSQHPGGPDEQFF.

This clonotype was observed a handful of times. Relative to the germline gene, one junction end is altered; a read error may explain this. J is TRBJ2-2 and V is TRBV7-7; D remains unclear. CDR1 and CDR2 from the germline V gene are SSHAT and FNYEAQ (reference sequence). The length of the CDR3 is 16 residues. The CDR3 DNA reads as TGTGCTAGCAGCAAAATAATGGTGGGGAACACCGGGGAGCTGTTTTTT. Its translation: CASSKIMVGNTGELFF. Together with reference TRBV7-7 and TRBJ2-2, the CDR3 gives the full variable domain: GAGVSQSPRYKVTKRGQDVTLRCDPISSHATLYWYQQALGQGPEFLTYFNYEAQPDKSGLPSDRFSAERPEGSISTLTIQRTEQRDSAMYRCASSKIMVGNTGELFFGEGSRLTVL.

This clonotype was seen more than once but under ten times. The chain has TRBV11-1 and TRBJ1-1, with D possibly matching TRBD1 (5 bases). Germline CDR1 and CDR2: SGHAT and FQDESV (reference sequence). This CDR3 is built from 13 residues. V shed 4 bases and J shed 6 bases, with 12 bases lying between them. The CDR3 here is CASSWDAFPEAFF. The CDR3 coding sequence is TGTGCCAGCAGCTGGGACGCGTTCCCTGAAGCTTTCTTT.

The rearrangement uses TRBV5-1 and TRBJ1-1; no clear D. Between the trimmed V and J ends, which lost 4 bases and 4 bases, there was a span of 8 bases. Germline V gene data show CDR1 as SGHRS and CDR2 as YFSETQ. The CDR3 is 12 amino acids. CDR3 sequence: CASSSGFTEAFF. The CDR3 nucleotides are TGCGCCAGCAGCAGCGGGTTCACTGAAGCTTTCTTT.

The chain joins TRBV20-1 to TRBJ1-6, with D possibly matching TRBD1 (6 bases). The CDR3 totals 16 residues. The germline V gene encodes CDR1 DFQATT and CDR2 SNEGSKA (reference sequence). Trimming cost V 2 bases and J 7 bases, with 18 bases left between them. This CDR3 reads CSARSQRGGGNSPLHF. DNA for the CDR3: TGCAGTGCTAGATCGCAGCGAGGGGGGGGGAATTCACCCCTCCACTTT.

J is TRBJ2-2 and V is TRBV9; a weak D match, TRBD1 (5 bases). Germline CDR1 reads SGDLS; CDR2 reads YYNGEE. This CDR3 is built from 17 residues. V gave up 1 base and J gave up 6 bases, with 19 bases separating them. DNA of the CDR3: TGTGCCAGCAGCGTACGTACAGGTGGCAGGGATCCCGGGGAGCTGTTTTTT. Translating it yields CASSVRTGGRDPGELFF. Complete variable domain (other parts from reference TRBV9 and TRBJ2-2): DSGVTQTPKHLITATGQRVTLRCSPRSGDLSVYWYQQSLDQGLQFLIQYYNGEERAKGNILERFSAQQFPDLHSELNLSSLELGDSALYFCASSVRTGGRDPGELFFGEGSRLTVL.

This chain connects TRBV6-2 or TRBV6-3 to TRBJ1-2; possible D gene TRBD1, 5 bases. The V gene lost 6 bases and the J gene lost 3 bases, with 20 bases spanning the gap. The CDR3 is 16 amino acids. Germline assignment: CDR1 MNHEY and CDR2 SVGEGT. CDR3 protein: CASRPKHTGTDYGYTF. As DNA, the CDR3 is TGTGCCAGCAGACCCAAGCACACCGGGACGGACTATGGCTACACCTTC.

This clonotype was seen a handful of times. In DNA form, the CDR3 reads TGTGCCAGCAGTTCCAGCAGGGAGGTAACCGGGGAGCTGTTTTTT. Its translation is CASSSSREVTGELFF. The chain has TRBV27 and TRBJ2-2; D is perhaps TRBD2 (6 bases). V was shortened by 4 bases and J by 5 bases, with 14 bases between the two germline ends. The length of the CDR3 is 15 residues. Germline V CDR1 and CDR2: MNHEY, SMNVEV (reference sequence).

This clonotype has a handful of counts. The CDR3 sequence: CASSVEGIWSEQYF. The CDR3, as DNA: TGTGCCAGCAGCGTAGAAGGGATTTGGTCCGAGCAGTACTTC. The rearrangement uses TRBV9 and TRBJ2-7; D is unclear. The CDR3 loop spans 14 amino acids. The germline CDR1 and CDR2 sequences are SGDLS and YYNGEE. Trimming took off 0 bases at V and 6 bases at J, with 13 bases between the two ends.

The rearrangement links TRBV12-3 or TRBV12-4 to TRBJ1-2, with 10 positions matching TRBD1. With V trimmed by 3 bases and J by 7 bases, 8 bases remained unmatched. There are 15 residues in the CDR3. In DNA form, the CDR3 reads TGTGCCAGCAGTTTGACCGGGACAGGGGACGGTGGCTACACCTTC. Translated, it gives CASSLTGTGDGGYTF.